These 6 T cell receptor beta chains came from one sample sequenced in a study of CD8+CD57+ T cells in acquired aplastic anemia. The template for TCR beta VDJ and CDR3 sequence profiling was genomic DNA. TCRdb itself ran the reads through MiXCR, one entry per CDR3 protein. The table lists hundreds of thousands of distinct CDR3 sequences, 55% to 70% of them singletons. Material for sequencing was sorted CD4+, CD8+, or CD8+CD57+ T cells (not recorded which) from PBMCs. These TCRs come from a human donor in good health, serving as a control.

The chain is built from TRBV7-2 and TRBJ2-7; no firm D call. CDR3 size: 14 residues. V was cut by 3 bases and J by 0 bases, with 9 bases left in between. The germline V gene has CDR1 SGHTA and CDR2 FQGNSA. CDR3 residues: CASSFVTSSYEQYF. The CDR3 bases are TGTGCCAGCAGCTTCGTTACGAGCTCCTACGAGCAGTACTTC.

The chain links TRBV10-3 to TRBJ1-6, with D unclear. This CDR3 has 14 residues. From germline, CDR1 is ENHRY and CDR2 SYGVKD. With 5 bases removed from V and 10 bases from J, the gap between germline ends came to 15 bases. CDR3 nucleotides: TGTGCCATCAGTACAGCACCAATAGGCTCACCCCTCCACTTT. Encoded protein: CAISTAPIGSPLHF.

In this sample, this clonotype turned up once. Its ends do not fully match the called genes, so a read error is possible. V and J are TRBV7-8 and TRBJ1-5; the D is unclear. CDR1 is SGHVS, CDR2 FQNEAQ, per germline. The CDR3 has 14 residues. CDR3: CASSPRFVSKGYTF. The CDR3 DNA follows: TGTGCCAGCAGCCCGAGGTTTGTCAGCAAGGGCTACACTTTT.

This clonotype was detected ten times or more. Here the CDR3 DNA reads TGTGCCAGCACGAGCGGGGAAACAGATACGCAGTATTTT. Encoded protein: CASTSGETDTQYF. The rearrangement joins TRBV6-5 to TRBJ2-3, with 7 positions matching TRBD2. V lost 7 bases and J lost 3; bases outside the gene matches: 4. This CDR3 has 13 amino acids. Germline V gene lookup returns CDR1 MNHEY and CDR2 SVGAGI.

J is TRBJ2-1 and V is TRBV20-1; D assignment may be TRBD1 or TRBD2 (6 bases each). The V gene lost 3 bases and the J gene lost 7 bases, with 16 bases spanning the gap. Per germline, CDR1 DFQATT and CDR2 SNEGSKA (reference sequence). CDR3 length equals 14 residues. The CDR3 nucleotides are TGCAGTGCTAGCGGGGGCGCACCCGCGAATGAGCAGTTCTTC. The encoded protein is CSASGGAPANEQFF.

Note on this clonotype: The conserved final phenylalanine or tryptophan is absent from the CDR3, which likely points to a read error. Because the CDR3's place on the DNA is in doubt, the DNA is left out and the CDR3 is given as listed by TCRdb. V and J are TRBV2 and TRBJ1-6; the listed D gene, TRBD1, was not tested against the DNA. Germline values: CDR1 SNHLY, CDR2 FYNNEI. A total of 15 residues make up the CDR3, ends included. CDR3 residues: CASLYGGTGELSFDL.